Included here is one T cell receptor (beta chain) sequence, with context. Its antigen is undetermined. Via MiXCR, TCRdb re-called the reads, giving one row per CDR3 protein. Of approximately 310,000 distinct CDR3 sequences listed, more than 20% are singletons. This sample was included in a study of T cell repertoires in cytomegalovirus infection. The specimen comprised cultured PBMCs, sampled from culture after CMV antigen stimulation. This TCR was sampled from a human donor in good health (CMV status not recorded). Some clones in this sample may be carry-over from other donors' samples.

The CDR3, as DNA: TGTGCCAGCAGTGACAGACTCGGGGGTGAGCAGTTCTTC. This gives the protein CASSDRLGGEQFF. The gene calls are TRBV6-2 or TRBV6-3 and TRBJ2-1; D is perhaps TRBD2 (6 bases). CDR3 size: 13 residues. Trimming left V 5 bases short and J 9 bases short, with 14 bases between. Looked up from germline, CDR1 is MNHEY and CDR2 is SVGEGT.